These 15 T cell receptor beta chains were all obtained from the same sample, sequenced in a study of cytomegalovirus exposure and HLA in healthy donors. The primer mix had 60 Vbeta and 13 Jbeta primers. Libraries were prepared by immunoSEQ multiplex PCR; TCRdb keeps only in-frame clonotypes and omits some of them. The sample shows about 160,000 clones, roughly 84% of them seen only once. The sample taken for sequencing was PBMCs. These receptors were collected from a man aged 25-45 years in good health and CMV-seronegative.

This chain connects TRBV13 to TRBJ1-5; 9 bases map to TRBD1. The V segment lost 4 bases and the J segment 6 bases; nucleotides outside the gene matches: 13. CDR1 is PRHDT, CDR2 FYEKMQ, per germline (reference sequence). CDR3 length equals 17 residues. CDR3 DNA sequence: TGTGCCAGCAGCTCGGGACAGGGCTTGAAGTCTAGTCAGCCCCAGCATTTT. Its translation: CASSSGQGLKSSQPQHF.

This chain links TRBV2 with TRBJ2-7, with 11 bases lining up with TRBD1. V shed 4 bases and J 6 bases; nucleotides not matched to a gene: 5. This CDR3 spans 14 amino acids. CDR1 and CDR2 (germline): SNHLY, FYNNEI. CDR3 sequence reads: CASSGGTGGIEQYF. CDR3 DNA sequence: TGTGCCAGCAGTGGTGGGACAGGGGGGATCGAGCAGTACTTC.

CDR3 DNA sequence: TGTGCCAGCAGCGTAGAGAAGGGCGGGGGCCCCGGGGATGAGCAGTTCTTC. Encoded protein: CASSVEKGGGPGDEQFF. The chain has TRBV9 and TRBJ2-1, with D possibly being TRBD2 (7 bases). Germline V gene sequence: CDR1 SGDLS, CDR2 YYNGEE. The CDR3 is made up of 17 amino acids. The V and J ends lost 0 bases and 8 bases respectively, with 21 bases between them.

This clone was seen a single time. The chain has TRBV19 and TRBJ1-4; D is unclear. Germline lookup yields CDR1 LNHDA and CDR2 SQIVND (reference sequence). With 3 bases removed from V and 7 bases from J, the gap between germline ends came to 12 bases. The CDR3 consists of 14 residues. CDR3 in amino acids: CASSIGLRLEKLFF. The CDR3 DNA follows: TGTGCCAGTAGTATCGGACTGCGCCTTGAAAAACTGTTTTTT.

V and J are TRBV2 and TRBJ2-3, with 12 bases identical to TRBD2. The V gene end was trimmed by 6 bases and the J gene end by 2 bases; junction bases not matched to a gene: 3. CDR1 and CDR2 (germline): SNHLY, FYNNEI. The CDR3 loop spans 15 amino acids. The CDR3 nucleotides read TGTGCCAGCAGAGGACTAGCGGGGTACACAGATACGCAGTATTTT. As protein: CASRGLAGYTDTQYF.

This rearrangement joins TRBV7-8 to TRBJ1-2, with 8 bases lining up with TRBD1. CDR3 length: 15 amino acids. J was trimmed by 4 bases and V by 4 bases; bases with no gene match: 8. Per the germline V gene, CDR1 is SGHVS and CDR2 is FQNEAQ. CDR3 sequence (DNA): TGTGCCAGCAGCTCCAGCCAGGGGGCGGGCTATGGCTACACCTTC. As protein: CASSSSQGAGYGYTF.

The J gene is TRBJ2-1, the V gene TRBV18; maybe TRBD2 (6 bases). The CDR3 totals 13 residues. Germline CDR1 KGHSH, CDR2 LQKENI. V was pared by 1 base and J by 7 bases, with 8 bases between. CDR3 sequence reads: CASSPRLENEQFF. The CDR3 region has the DNA TGTGCCAGCTCACCACGACTAGAAAATGAGCAGTTCTTC.

This clone was seen just once. The V and J genes are TRBV5-1 and TRBJ2-7; 8 bases match TRBD1. The CDR3 totals 14 residues. Germline CDR1 reads SGHRS; CDR2 reads YFSETQ. J gave up 1 base and V 4 bases, and 4 bases lay outside the gene matches. In DNA form, the CDR3 reads TGCGCCAGCAGCCCCGGGACAGGTTCCTACGAGCAGTACTTC. The encoded protein is CASSPGTGSYEQYF.

The CDR3 here is CASSQGLNQPQHF. DNA of the CDR3: TGTGCCAGCTCACAGGGGCTGAATCAGCCCCAGCATTTT. This rearrangement joins TRBV18 to TRBJ1-5, with D perhaps TRBD1 (5 bases). V shed 4 bases and J shed 4 bases, with 8 bases lying between them. Germline V gene data show CDR1 as KGHSH and CDR2 as LQKENI. The CDR3 covers 13 residues.

This rearrangement joins TRBV4-3 to TRBJ2-3; 10 bases map to TRBD2. Germline V gene sequence: CDR1 LGHNA, CDR2 YSLEER. The CDR3 loop spans 16 amino acids. V dropped 1 base and J dropped 1; count of bases not matched to a gene: 2. CDR3 region: CASSQAGTSGTDTQYF. In DNA form, the CDR3 reads TGCGCCAGCAGCCAAGCAGGGACTAGCGGCACAGATACGCAGTATTTT.

CDR3 sequence: CASSAGGGLATYEQYF. The CDR3 DNA follows: TGTGCCAGCAGCGCCGGCGGGGGGCTAGCGACTTACGAGCAGTACTTC. The J gene is TRBJ2-7, the V gene TRBV13, with 8 bases aligning to TRBD2. V gave up 5 bases and J gave up 4 bases; unmatched junction bases: 13. The CDR3 consists of 16 residues. CDR1 PRHDT and CDR2 FYEKMQ come from the germline V gene (reference sequence).

The V gene is TRBV19, the J gene TRBJ1-5; no clear D gene. Trimming removed 1 base at V and 3 bases at J, with 13 bases between. Germline lookup yields CDR1 LNHDA and CDR2 SQIVND (reference sequence). This CDR3 has 16 amino acids. CDR3 nucleotides: TGTGCCAGTAGTATAGTCTTTAACAGCCTCAATCAGCCCCAGCATTTT. It translates to CASSIVFNSLNQPQHF. Complete variable domain (other parts from reference TRBV19 and TRBJ1-5): DGGITQSPKYLFRKEGQNVTLSCEQNLNHDAMYWYRQDPGQGLRLIYYSQIVNDFQKGDIAEGYSVSREKKESFPLTVTSAQKNPTAFYLCASSIVFNSLNQPQHFGDGTRLSIL.

This chain joins TRBV5-1 and TRBJ1-1; no clear D. Per germline, CDR1 SGHRS and CDR2 YFSETQ. V lost 2 bases to trimming and J lost 2 bases, with 7 bases between them. The CDR3 runs to 13 residues. The CDR3, as DNA: TGCGCCAGCAGCTTTAGAGAAAACACTGAAGCTTTCTTT. Amino acids: CASSFRENTEAFF.

The chain joins TRBV28 to TRBJ2-7, with D perhaps TRBD2 (6 bases). The CDR3 has 13 residues. V lost 4 bases and J lost 6, with 13 bases in between. Germline V gene data show CDR1 as MDHEN and CDR2 as SYDVKM. The CDR3 sequence: CASSSPGLREQYF. The CDR3 DNA reads TGTGCCAGCAGTTCCCCGGGACTTCGCGAGCAGTACTTC.

The chain combines TRBV28 with TRBJ2-1, with 9 nucleotides matching TRBD2. Unmatched junction bases numbered 16, after V lost 9 bases and J lost 4 bases. CDR3 length equals 17 residues. In germline, CDR1 is MDHEN, CDR2 SYDVKM. CDR3 region: CASVKVFSGSLYNEQFF. The DNA for the CDR3 is TGTGCCAGTGTAAAAGTTTTTAGCGGGAGTCTATACAATGAGCAGTTCTTC.